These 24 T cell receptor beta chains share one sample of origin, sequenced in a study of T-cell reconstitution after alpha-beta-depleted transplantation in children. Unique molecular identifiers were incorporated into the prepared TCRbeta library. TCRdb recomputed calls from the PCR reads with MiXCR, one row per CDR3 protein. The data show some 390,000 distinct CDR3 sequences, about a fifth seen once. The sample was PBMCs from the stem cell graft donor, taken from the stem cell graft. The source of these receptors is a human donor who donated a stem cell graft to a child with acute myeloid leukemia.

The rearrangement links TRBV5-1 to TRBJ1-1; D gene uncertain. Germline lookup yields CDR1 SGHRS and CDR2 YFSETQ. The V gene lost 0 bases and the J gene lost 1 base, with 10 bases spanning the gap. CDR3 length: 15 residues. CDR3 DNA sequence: TGCGCCAGCAGCTTGGTGTCGGGCGGGAACACTGAAGCTTTCTTT. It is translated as CASSLVSGGNTEAFF.

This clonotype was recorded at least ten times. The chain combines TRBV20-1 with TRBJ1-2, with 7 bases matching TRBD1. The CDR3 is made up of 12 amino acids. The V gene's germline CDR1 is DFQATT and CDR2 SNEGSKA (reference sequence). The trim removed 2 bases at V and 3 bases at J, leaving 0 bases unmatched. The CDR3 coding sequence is TGCAGTGCTAGACAGGGGGACTATGGCTACACCTTC. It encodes CSARQGDYGYTF.

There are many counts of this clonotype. CDR3 region: CASSPFLAEGNNEQFF. CDR3 coding DNA: TGTGCCAGCAGCCCCTTTCTAGCGGAGGGGAACAATGAGCAGTTCTTC. The rearrangement links TRBV12-3 or TRBV12-4 to TRBJ2-1, with 7 nucleotides matching TRBD2. V shed 6 bases and J 5 bases; nucleotides not matched to a gene: 13. The CDR3 is 16 residues long.

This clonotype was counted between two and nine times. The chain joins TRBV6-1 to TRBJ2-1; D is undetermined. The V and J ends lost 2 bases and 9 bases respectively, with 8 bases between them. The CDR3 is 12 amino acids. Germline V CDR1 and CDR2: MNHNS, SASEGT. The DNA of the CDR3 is TGTGCCAGCAGTGAAATCGGAAGTGAGCAGTTCTTC. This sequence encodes CASSEIGSEQFF.

Here the CDR3 DNA reads TGCGCCAGCAGCCGGGACAGGGGGAACTATGGCTACACCTTC. Translated: CASSRDRGNYGYTF. The chain employs TRBV5-1 and TRBJ1-2; TRBD1 agrees at 11 bases. Germline loops: CDR1 SGHRS, CDR2 YFSETQ. V shed 4 bases, J shed 2 bases, and the junction held 1 base outside the gene matches. This CDR3 spans 14 amino acids.

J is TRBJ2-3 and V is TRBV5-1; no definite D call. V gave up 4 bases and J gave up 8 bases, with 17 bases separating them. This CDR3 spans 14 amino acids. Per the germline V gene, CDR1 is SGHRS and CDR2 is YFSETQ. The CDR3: CASSNDGGQVTQYF. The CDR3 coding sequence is TGCGCCAGCAGCAACGACGGTGGCCAGGTTACGCAGTATTTT.

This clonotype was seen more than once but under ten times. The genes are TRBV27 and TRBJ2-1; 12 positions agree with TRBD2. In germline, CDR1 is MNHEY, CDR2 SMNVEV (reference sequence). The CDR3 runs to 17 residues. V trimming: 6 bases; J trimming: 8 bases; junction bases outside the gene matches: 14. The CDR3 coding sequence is TGTGCCAGCAGCCTCCGGACTAGCGGGATTCCTCCGGATGAGCAGTTCTTC. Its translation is CASSLRTSGIPPDEQFF.

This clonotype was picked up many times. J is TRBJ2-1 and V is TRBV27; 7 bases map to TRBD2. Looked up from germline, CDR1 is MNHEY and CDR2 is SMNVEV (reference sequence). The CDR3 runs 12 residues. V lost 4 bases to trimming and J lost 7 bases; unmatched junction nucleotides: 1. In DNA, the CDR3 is TGTGCCAGCAGTTATAGCGGGAATGAGCAGTTCTTC. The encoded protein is CASSYSGNEQFF.

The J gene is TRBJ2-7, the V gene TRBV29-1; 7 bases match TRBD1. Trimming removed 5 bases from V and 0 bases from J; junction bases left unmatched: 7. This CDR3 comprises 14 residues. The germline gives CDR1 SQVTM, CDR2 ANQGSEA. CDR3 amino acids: CSVRQGGGSYEQYF. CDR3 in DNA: TGCAGCGTTAGACAGGGCGGTGGCTCCTACGAGCAGTACTTC.

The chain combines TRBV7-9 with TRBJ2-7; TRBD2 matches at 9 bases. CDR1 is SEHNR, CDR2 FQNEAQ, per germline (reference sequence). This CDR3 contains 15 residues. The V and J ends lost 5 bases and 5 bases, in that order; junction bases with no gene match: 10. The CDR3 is CASSPPVLAGNEQYF. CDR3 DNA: TGTGCCAGCAGCCCCCCCGTACTAGCGGGCAACGAGCAGTACTTC.

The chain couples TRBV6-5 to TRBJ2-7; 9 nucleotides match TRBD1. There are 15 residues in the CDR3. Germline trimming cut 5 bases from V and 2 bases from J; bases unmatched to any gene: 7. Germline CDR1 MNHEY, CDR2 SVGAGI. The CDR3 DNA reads TGTGCCAGCAGTACCCGGGACAGGGCTGCCTACGAGCAGTACTTC. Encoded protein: CASSTRDRAAYEQYF.

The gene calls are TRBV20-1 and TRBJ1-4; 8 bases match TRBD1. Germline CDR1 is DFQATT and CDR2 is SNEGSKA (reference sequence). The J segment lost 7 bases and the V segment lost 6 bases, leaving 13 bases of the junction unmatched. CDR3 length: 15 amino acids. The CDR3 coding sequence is TGCAGTGCCGCCCCCAGCTCAGGGGGCGGTGAAAAACTGTTTTTT. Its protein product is CSAAPSSGGGEKLFF.

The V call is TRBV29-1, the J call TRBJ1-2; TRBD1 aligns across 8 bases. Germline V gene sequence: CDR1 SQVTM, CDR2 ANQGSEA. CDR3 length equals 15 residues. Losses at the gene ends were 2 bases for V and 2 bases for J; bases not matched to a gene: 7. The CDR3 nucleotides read TGCAGCGTTGAAAGGGCAGGGGGCGGGAACTATGGCTACACCTTC. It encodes CSVERAGGGNYGYTF. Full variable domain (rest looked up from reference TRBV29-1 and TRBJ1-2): SAVISQKPSRDICQRGTSLTIQCQVDSQVTMMFWYRQQPGQSLTLIATANQGSEATYESGFVIDKFPISRPNLTFSTLTVSNMSPEDSSIYLCSVERAGGGNYGYTFGSGTRLTVV.

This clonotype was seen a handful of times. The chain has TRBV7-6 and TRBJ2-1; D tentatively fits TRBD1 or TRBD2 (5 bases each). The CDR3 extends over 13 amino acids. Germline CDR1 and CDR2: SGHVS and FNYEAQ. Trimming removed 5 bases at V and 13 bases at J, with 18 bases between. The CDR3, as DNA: TGTGCCAGCAGCCAGCCCGGGACCCAGAGACAGTTCTTC. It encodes CASSQPGTQRQFF.

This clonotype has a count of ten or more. The CDR3 DNA reads as TGCAGCGTTGAATACGGTTCTGGAACTAGCGGGGAAGAGACCCAGTACTTC. Residues: CSVEYGSGTSGEETQYF. This sequence joins TRBV29-1 and TRBJ2-5, with 10 nucleotides matching TRBD2. The germline CDR1 and CDR2 sequences are SQVTM and ANQGSEA. The CDR3 loop spans 17 amino acids. The trim removed 2 bases at V and 3 bases at J, leaving 12 bases unmatched.

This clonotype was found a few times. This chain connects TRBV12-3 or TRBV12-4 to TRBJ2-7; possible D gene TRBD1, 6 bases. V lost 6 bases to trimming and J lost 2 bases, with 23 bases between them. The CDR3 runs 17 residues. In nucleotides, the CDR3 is TGTGCCAGCAGCTCCCAGGGGTCGACTGGCCTCGCCTACGAGCAGTACTTC. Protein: CASSSQGSTGLAYEQYF.

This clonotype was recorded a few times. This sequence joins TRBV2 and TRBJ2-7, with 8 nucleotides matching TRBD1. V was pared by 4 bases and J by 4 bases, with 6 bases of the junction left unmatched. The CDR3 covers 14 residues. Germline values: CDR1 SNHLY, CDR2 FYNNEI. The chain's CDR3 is CASSVDRGPYEQYF. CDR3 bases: TGTGCCAGCAGTGTAGACAGGGGCCCTTACGAGCAGTACTTC.

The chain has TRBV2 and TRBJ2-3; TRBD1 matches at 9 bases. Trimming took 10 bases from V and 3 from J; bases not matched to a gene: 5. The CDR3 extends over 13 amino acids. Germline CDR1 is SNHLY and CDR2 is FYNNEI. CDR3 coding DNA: TGTGCCACCGGACAGGGGAGAACAGATACGCAGTATTTT. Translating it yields CATGQGRTDTQYF.

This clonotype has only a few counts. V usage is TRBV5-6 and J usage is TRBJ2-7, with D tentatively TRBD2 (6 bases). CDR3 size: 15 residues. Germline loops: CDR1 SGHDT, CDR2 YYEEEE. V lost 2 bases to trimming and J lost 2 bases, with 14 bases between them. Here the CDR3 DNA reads TGTGCCAGCAGCTTAAGCGGGTCAAAGGCCTACGAGCAGTACTTC. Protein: CASSLSGSKAYEQYF.

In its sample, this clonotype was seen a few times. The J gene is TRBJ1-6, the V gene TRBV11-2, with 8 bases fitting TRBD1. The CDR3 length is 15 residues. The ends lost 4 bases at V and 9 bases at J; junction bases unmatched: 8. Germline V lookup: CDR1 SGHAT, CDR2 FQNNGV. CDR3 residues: CASSSGQGGISPLHF. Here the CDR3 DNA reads TGTGCCAGCAGCTCCGGACAGGGTGGGATTTCACCCCTCCACTTT. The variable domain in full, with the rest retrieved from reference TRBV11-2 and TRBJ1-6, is EAGVAQSPRYKIIEKRQSVAFWCNPISGHATLYWYQQILGQGPKLLIQFQNNGVVDDSQLPKDRFSAERLKGVDSTLKIQPAKLEDSAVYLCASSSGQGGISPLHFGNGTRLTVT.

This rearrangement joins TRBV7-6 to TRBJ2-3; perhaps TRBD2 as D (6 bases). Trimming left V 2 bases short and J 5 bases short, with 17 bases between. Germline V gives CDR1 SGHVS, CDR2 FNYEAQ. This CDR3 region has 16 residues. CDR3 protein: CASSLKGSGRGDTQYF. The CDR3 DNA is TGTGCCAGCAGCTTAAAGGGCAGCGGGCGAGGAGATACGCAGTATTTT.

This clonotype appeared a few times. This CDR3 reads CASSSGQVVETQYF. The CDR3 DNA follows: TGTGCCAGCAGTTCGGGACAGGTCGTGGAGACCCAGTACTTC. This sequence joins TRBV12-3 or TRBV12-4 and TRBJ2-5; 8 bases align to TRBD1. Trimming at V came to 4 bases and at J to 5 bases, leaving 6 bases not matched to a gene. The CDR3 spans 14 residues.

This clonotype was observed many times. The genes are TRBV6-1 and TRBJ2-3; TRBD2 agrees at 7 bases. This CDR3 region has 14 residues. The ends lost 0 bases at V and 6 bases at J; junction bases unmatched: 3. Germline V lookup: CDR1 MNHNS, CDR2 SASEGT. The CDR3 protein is CASSEAGGVDTQYF. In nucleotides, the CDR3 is TGTGCCAGCAGTGAAGCGGGAGGGGTGGATACGCAGTATTTT.

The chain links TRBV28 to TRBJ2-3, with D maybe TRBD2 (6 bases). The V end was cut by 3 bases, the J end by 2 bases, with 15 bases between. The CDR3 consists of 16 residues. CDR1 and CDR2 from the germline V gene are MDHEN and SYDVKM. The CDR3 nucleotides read TGTGCCAGCAGTTTCCCCTCAAAGCGGGCCACAGATACGCAGTATTTT. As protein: CASSFPSKRATDTQYF.